The entry that follows covers one TCR beta chain sequence. The antigen is unknown. Generated by immunoSEQ multiplex PCR, the TCRdb table keeps only in-frame clones and is missing some. The table lists some 51,000 clones, roughly 78% of them singletons, with around 5.3% in the top ten. These data belong to a study of a mutant IDH1 vaccine in newly diagnosed glioma. Study-level background: Vaccination was launched 4-6 weeks after radiotherapy alone, or with temozolomide cycles. The sex distribution of treated patients was approximately 62% male and around 40% female, with a mean age of around 40 years. Therapy received beforehand was radiotherapy, temozolomide, or both, with most patients given both.

Time point here: week 5, during vaccination. Every vaccination contained 300 ug of the mutant IDH1 20-mer peptide and was paired with topical imiquimod. Germline CDR1 is MNHEY and CDR2 is SVGAGI. V was cut by 4 bases and J by 8 bases, with 17 bases left in between. The CDR3 is 14 amino acids. The TCR was taken from a man in his fifties or sixties with glioma. This specimen was PBMCs, taken from a glioma patient whose treatment included an IDH1 peptide vaccine. The J gene is TRBJ1-2, the V gene TRBV6-5, with D possibly matching TRBD1 (6 bases). This chain's CDR3 is CASSSGAPPRGYTF. Here the CDR3 DNA reads TGTGCCAGCAGTTCAGGGGCCCCGCCTCGCGGCTACACCTTC.